Listed here is a single T cell receptor beta chain. Its antigen is undetermined. Combining a sample-barcoded 5' primer with a J-beta primer mix, a second PCR ran for roughly 6 to 11 cycles. TCRdb reprocessed the 5' RACE reads via MiXCR and lists one record per CDR3 protein. Of around 1.5 million distinct CDR3 sequences in the sample, 55% to 75% were seen once. This entry is derived from a study of blood T cells in healthy people across ages. Study-wide results and caveats: As naive T cell percentage varied, TCR beta diversity correlated strongly with it.

Every participating donor contributed around 9.5 milliliters of peripheral blood through a draw. Trimming left V 8 bases short and J 7 bases short, with 9 bases between. CDR3 length: 10 residues. The germline gives CDR1 SNHLY, CDR2 FYNNEI. Sequencing used blood. This rearrangement joins TRBV2 to TRBJ2-7, with D maybe TRBD2 (6 bases). The sequence was collected from a man aged 18 to 29 in good health. The CDR3 DNA reads TGTGCCAGCCTAGCGAATGAGCAGTACTTC. Protein sequence: CASLANEQYF.